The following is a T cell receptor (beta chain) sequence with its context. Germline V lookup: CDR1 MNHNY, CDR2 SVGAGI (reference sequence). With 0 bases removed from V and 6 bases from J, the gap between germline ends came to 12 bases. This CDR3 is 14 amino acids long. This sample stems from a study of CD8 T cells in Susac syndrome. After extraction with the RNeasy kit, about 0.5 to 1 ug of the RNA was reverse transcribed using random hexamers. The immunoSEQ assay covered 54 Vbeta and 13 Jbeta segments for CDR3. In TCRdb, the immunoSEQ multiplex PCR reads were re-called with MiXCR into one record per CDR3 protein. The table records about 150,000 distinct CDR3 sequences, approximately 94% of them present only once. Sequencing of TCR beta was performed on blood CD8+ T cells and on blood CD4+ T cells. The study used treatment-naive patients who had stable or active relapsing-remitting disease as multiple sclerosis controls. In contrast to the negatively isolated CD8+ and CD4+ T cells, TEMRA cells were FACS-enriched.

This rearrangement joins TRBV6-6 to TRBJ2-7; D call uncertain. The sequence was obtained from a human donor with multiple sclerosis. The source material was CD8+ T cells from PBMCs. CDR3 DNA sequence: TGTGCCAGCAGTTACTCAGGGCCCCCCGGCGAGCAGTACTTC. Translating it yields CASSYSGPPGEQYF.